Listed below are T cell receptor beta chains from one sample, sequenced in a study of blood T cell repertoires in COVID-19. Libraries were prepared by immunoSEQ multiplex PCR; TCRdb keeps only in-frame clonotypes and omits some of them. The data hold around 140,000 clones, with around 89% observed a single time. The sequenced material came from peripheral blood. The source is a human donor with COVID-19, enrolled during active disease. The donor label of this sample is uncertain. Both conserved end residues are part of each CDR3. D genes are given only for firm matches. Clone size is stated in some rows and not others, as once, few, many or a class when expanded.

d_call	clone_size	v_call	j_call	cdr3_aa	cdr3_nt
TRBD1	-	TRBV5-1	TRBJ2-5	CASSLDRGETQYF	TGCGCCAGCAGCTTGGACAGGGGAGAGACCCAGTACTTC
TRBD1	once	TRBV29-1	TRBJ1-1	CSAMDRGYTEAFF	TGCAGCGCAATGGACAGGGGTTACACTGAAGCTTTCTTT
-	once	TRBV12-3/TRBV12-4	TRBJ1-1	CASSLGPEAFF	TGTGCCAGCAGTTTAGGGCCAGAAGCTTTCTTT
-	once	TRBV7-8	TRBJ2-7	CASSPLGGSGNIYEQYF	TGTGCCAGCAGCCCCTTGGGCGGATCCGGGAACATCTACGAGCAGTACTTC
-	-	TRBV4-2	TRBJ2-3	CASSQAGTDTQYF	TGTGCCAGCAGCCAAGCGGGGACAGATACGCAGTATTTT
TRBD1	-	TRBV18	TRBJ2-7	CASSPGQGASEQYF	TGTGCCAGCTCACCAGGACAGGGGGCCAGCGAGCAGTACTTC
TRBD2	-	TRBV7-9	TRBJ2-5	CASSGLGLAGSWETQYF	TGTGCCAGCAGCGGTCTTGGACTAGCGGGGTCCTGGGAGACCCAGTACTTC
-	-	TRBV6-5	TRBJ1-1	CASSLDTREAFF	TGTGCCAGCAGTTTGGACACTCGTGAGGCTTTCTTT
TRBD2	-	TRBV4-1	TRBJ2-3	CASSPRAGGSIADTQYF	TGCGCCAGCAGCCCCCGAGCGGGGGGGAGTATCGCAGATACGCAGTATTTT
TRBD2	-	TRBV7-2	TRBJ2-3	CASSFYGGAGTDTQYF	TGTGCCAGCAGCTTTTACGGGGGGGCCGGGACAGATACGCAGTATTTT
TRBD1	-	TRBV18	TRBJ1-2	CASSPGDRVRGYTF	TGTGCCAGCTCACCCGGGGACAGGGTAAGAGGCTACACCTTC
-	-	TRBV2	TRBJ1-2	CASSEQGSQGYTF	TGTGCCAGCAGTGAGCAGGGTAGCCAAGGCTACACCTTC
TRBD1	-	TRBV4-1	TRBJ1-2	CASSQGRDTGGFYGYTF	TGCGCCAGCAGCCAAGGGAGGGACACAGGGGGCTTCTATGGCTACACCTTC
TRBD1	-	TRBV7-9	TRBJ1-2	CASSNTRQGAYGYTF	TGTGCCAGCAGCAACACCCGACAGGGGGCGTATGGCTACACCTTC
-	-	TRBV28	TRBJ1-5	CASSLSGLNQPQHF	TGTGCCAGCAGTTTGTCAGGCCTCAATCAGCCCCAGCATTTT
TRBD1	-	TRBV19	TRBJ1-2	CASSTTGTARYGYTF	TGTGCCAGTAGTACAACTGGGACAGCCCGCTATGGCTACACCTTC
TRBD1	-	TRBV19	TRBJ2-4	CATASRGRGINIQYF	TGTGCCACCGCCTCCCGGGGCAGGGGGATCAACATTCAGTACTTC
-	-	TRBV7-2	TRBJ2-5	CASSLERTVETQYF	TGTGCCAGCAGCTTAGAACGGACAGTAGAGACCCAGTACTTC
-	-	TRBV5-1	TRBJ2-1	CASSPGLAFSDEQFF	TGCGCCAGCAGCCCGGGCCTAGCATTCTCCGATGAGCAGTTCTTC
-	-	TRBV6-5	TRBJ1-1	CASNREPMNTEAFF	TGTGCCAGCAATAGGGAGCCAATGAACACTGAAGCTTTCTTT
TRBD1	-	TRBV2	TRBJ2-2	CASSGQGIRNTGELFF	TGTGCCAGCAGCGGACAGGGGATCAGGAACACCGGGGAGCTGTTTTTT
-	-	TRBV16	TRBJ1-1	CASSVRGRAGMRTEAFF	TGTGCCAGCAGCGTGCGGGGTCGTGCGGGGATGCGGACTGAAGCTTTCTTT
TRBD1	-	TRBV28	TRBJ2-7	CASSYPYGTGLYEQYF	TGTGCCAGCAGTTATCCATACGGGACAGGGTTGTACGAGCAGTACTTC
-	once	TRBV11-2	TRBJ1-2	CASSPTRQGGGYTF	TGTGCCAGCAGCCCCACGCGGCAGGGAGGCGGCTACACCTTC
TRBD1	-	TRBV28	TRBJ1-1	CASSLGKGQGMNTEAFF	TGTGCCAGCAGTTTGGGCAAGGGACAGGGGATGAACACTGAAGCTTTCTTT
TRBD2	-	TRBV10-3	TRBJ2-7	CAISEASGALEQYF	TGTGCCATCAGTGAGGCTAGCGGGGCCCTGGAGCAGTACTTC
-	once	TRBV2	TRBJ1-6	CASSEQGLRGGLHF	TGTGCCAGCAGTGAACAGGGGTTACGAGGAGGCCTCCACTTT
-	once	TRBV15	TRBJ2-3	CATSKNLGAPDTQYF	TGTGCCACCAGCAAAAATCTTGGGGCGCCAGATACGCAGTATTTT
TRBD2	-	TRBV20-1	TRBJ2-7	CSASSWRVAGAPRNYEQYF	TGCAGTGCTAGTTCCTGGAGGGTAGCGGGAGCCCCCCGGAACTACGAGCAGTACTTC
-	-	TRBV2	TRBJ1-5	CASSELGAEGQPQHF	TGTGCCAGCAGTGAACTTGGGGCCGAAGGTCAGCCCCAGCATTTT
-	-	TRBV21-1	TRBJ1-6	CASSKARRTDNNSPLHF	TGTGCCAGCAGCAAAGCGCGCAGGACAGACAATAATTCACCCCTCCACTTT
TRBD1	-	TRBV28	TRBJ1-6	CASSLSPPQTGEDNSPLHF	TGTGCCAGCAGTTTATCCCCACCTCAAACAGGGGAAGATAATTCACCCCTCCACTTT
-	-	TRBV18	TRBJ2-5	CASSPRTAFQETQYF	TGTGCCAGCTCACCACGGACAGCCTTCCAAGAGACCCAGTACTTC
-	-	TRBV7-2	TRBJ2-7	CASSPTEGSEQYF	TGTGCCAGCAGCCCCACGGAGGGCTCCGAGCAGTACTTC
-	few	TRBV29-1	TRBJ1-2	CSVDGPIAGGYTF	TGCAGCGTTGATGGACCCATTGCAGGGGGCTACACCTTC
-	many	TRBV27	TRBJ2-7	CASSSTGTDPYEQYF	TGTGCCAGCAGTTCTACAGGGACGGACCCATACGAGCAGTACTTC
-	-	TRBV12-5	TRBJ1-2	CASGLVGGAFYGYTF	TGTGCTAGTGGTTTGGTAGGAGGGGCGTTCTATGGCTACACCTTC
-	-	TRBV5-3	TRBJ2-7	CARSDRGGSSYEQYF	TGTGCCAGAAGCGATCGGGGTGGGAGCTCCTACGAGCAGTACTTC
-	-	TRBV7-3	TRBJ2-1	CASSLTGGAQGEQFF	TGTGCCAGCAGCTTAACTGGAGGGGCCCAGGGAGAGCAGTTCTTC
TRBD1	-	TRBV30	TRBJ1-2	CAWSVWDRVVHGYTF	TGTGCCTGGAGTGTCTGGGACAGGGTCGTCCATGGCTACACCTTC